The text below deals with one TCR beta chain. As processed by the authors: Reference gene primer amplification gave estimated nucleated cell counts. Repertoires were generated with immunoSEQ multiplex PCR, while TCRdb's copy carries only in-frame clones and drops some. From that table come the V and J calls and clone size; the DNA was used to work out D and trimming. The table records around 220,000 clones, around 80% of them present only once. The data belong to a study of blood T cell repertoires in COVID-19. The overall study: From T cells, B-cell-depleted T cells, or PBMCs came the material, which was cDNA or gDNA.

This CDR3 has 15 residues. Germline V gene lookup returns CDR1 SGHTA and CDR2 FQGNSA. Trimming took off 1 base at V and 6 bases at J, with 12 bases between the two ends. The receptor's source is a woman older than 75 with COVID-19, enrolled during active disease. This chain uses TRBV7-2 with TRBJ2-2; no reliable D call. What was sequenced was peripheral blood. The CDR3 protein is CASSLVASHSGELFF. The DNA for the CDR3 is TGTGCCAGCAGCTTAGTGGCTAGTCATTCCGGGGAGCTGTTTTTT.